The sequence of this T cell receptor beta chain was determined in a study of shared clonotypes between healthy human individuals. Original data processing: ImmunoSEQ supplied junction-only sequences lacking quality scores, so filtering was different. Method: immunoSEQ multiplex PCR; TCRdb's copy keeps in-frame clones and lacks some. For V, J and clone size, that table is used; D and trimming come from the DNA. The profile covers approximately 1.5 million clones, with just under 99% appearing a single time and roughly 0.35% taken by the ten largest. Findings of the study overall: Unshared clonotypes carried lower generation probabilities than those common to all four donors.

Donors included only healthy HIV-negative adults lacking recent acute infections or vaccinations. A word on this clone: Its antigen is currently unknown.

Germline V gives CDR1 SGDLS, CDR2 YYNGEE. There are 16 residues in the CDR3. Trimming took off 0 bases at V and 5 bases at J, with 18 bases between the two ends. The receptor was derived from a man aged 30 to 45 in good health. Sequenced sample: naive CD4+ T cells sorted from blood. Described subset: CD45RA+ positively selected. This chain joins TRBV9 and TRBJ2-7, with D possibly matching TRBD1 (6 bases). In DNA, the CDR3 is TGTGCCAGCAGCGTAGATCCGCAGGGGAGAATTGACGAGCAGTACTTC. As protein: CASSVDPQGRIDEQYF.